Below are 27 T cell receptor beta chains sequenced from a single sample in a study of blood T cell repertoires in COVID-19. Only in-frame clones appear in the TCRdb table, and some are missing; sequencing was by immunoSEQ multiplex PCR. The data contain about 250,000 clones, 85% of them singletons. Sequenced sample: peripheral blood. The receptors come from a man in his forties or fifties with active or convalescent COVID-19.

This chain uses TRBV7-3 with TRBJ2-1; D is perhaps TRBD2 (6 bases). This CDR3 comprises 13 residues. V gave up 2 bases and J gave up 9 bases, with 11 bases separating them. Per the germline V gene, CDR1 is SGHTA and CDR2 is FQGTGA. CDR3 nucleotide sequence: TGTGCCAGCAGCTTACGGGGGTCCGCTGAGCAGTTCTTC. Residues: CASSLRGSAEQFF. The whole variable domain, filled in from reference TRBV7-3 and TRBJ2-1, reads GAGVSQTPSNKVTEKGKYVELRCDPISGHTALYWYRQSLGQGPEFLIYFQGTGAADDSGLPNDRFFAVRPEGSVSTLKIQRTERGDSAVYLCASSLRGSAEQFFGPGTRLTVL.

The CDR3 region is CASNQLQGATEAFF. The CDR3, as DNA: TGTGCCAGCAATCAACTCCAGGGGGCCACTGAAGCTTTCTTT. The chain combines TRBV2 with TRBJ1-1; TRBD1 aligns across 8 bases. The J segment lost 4 bases and the V segment lost 7 bases, leaving 8 bases of the junction unmatched. This CDR3 has 14 amino acids. Germline CDR1 and CDR2: SNHLY and FYNNEI.

The rearrangement uses TRBV7-9 and TRBJ2-2; 10 nucleotides agree with TRBD2. CDR1 and CDR2 (germline): SEHNR, FQNEAQ (reference sequence). V was pared by 11 bases and J by 7 bases, with 16 bases of the junction left unmatched. The CDR3 runs 16 residues. The CDR3 DNA sequence: TGTGCCTCCAGCGGGCTAGCGGGAGAACAAGGCGGGGAGCTGTTTTTT. Its translation is CASSGLAGEQGGELFF.

The rearrangement uses TRBV28 and TRBJ2-7, with D possibly TRBD1 on 6 matching bases. Per the germline V gene, CDR1 is MDHEN and CDR2 is SYDVKM. The length of the CDR3 is 13 residues. Between the trimmed V and J ends, which lost 3 bases and 4 bases, there was a span of 10 bases. The CDR3: CASSLTGYYEQYF. The CDR3 DNA follows: TGTGCCAGCAGTTTGACAGGCTATTACGAGCAGTACTTC.

CDR3 sequence (DNA): TGTGCCAGCAGCCTCTCGAGTACCTCAGAAGCTTTCTTT. Amino acids: CASSLSSTSEAFF. This chain uses TRBV7-3 with TRBJ1-1, with D hard to call. CDR3 length: 13 residues. CDR1 is SGHTA, CDR2 FQGTGA, per germline. The V end lost 5 bases, the J end lost 8 bases, and 15 bases lay between the germline ends.

V is TRBV5-1 and J is TRBJ2-7; 8 bases map to TRBD2. V was pared by 3 bases and J by 6 bases, with 8 bases of the junction left unmatched. The CDR3 consists of 14 residues. Per germline, CDR1 SGHRS and CDR2 YFSETQ. In DNA, the CDR3 is TGCGCCAGCAGCTCCGGGGGGGAGGGAAGCGAGCAGTACTTC. It specifies CASSSGGEGSEQYF.

The V gene is TRBV19, the J gene TRBJ1-6; D uncertain. The V and J ends lost 7 bases and 7 bases respectively, with 11 bases between them. Germline-derived CDR1 and CDR2 are LNHDA and SQIVND (reference sequence). The CDR3 runs 13 residues. CDR3 DNA sequence: TGTGCCAGTAACCGACGGGAAAATTCACCCCTCCACTTT. Residues: CASNRRENSPLHF.

V gene TRBV28 combines with J gene TRBJ1-5; D perhaps matches TRBD1 (6 bases). V lost 5 bases and J lost 4, with 18 bases in between. This CDR3 has 16 residues. Germline values: CDR1 MDHEN, CDR2 SYDVKM. CDR3 sequence (DNA): TGTGCCAGCAGTGCTGCGGGGGGCGCCAGAAATCAGCCCCAGCATTTT. This encodes CASSAAGGARNQPQHF.

The rearrangement links TRBV18 to TRBJ2-1; D remains unclear. This CDR3 spans 13 amino acids. The germline V gene has CDR1 KGHSH and CDR2 LQKENI. Trimming stripped 5 bases from V and 8 bases from J, with 13 bases between. CDR3 DNA sequence: TGTGCCAGCTCATCAAGCGAGATCCATGAGCAGTTCTTC. Its protein product is CASSSSEIHEQFF.

The chain employs TRBV7-8 and TRBJ2-7; 7 bases line up with TRBD2. This CDR3 spans 16 amino acids. The V gene's germline CDR1 is SGHVS and CDR2 FQNEAQ. The trim removed 1 base at V and 3 bases at J, leaving 9 bases unmatched. CDR3 loop: CASSLGGGGLDYEQYF. Here the CDR3 DNA reads TGTGCCAGCAGCTTAGGTGGGGGGGGACTTGACTACGAGCAGTACTTC.

V gene TRBV18 combines with J gene TRBJ1-2; no definite D call. The CDR3 runs 13 residues. Germline V gene lookup returns CDR1 KGHSH and CDR2 LQKENI. Trimming stripped 3 bases from V and 4 bases from J, with 9 bases between. The CDR3 DNA sequence: TGTGCCAGCTCACCTGCCAGTGGCTATGGCTACACCTTC. Protein product: CASSPASGYGYTF.

The chain has TRBV28 and TRBJ1-5; D gene ambiguous. The CDR3 sequence is 14 residues long. V shed 1 base and J shed 4 bases, with 8 bases lying between them. Looked up from germline, CDR1 is MDHEN and CDR2 is SYDVKM. The CDR3 loop reads CASSLLQSNQPQHF. For the CDR3, the DNA is TGTGCCAGCAGTTTATTGCAGTCGAATCAGCCCCAGCATTTT.

The chain couples TRBV25-1 to TRBJ1-2, with D unresolved. The CDR3 is 13 amino acids. Germline V lookup: CDR1 MGHDK, CDR2 SYGVNS. V gave up 7 bases and J gave up 2 bases, with 11 bases separating them. Written as DNA, the CDR3 is TGTGCCAGCAACCGGGGTTCCAACTATGGCTACACCTTC. Translating gives CASNRGSNYGYTF.

V is TRBV6-5 and J is TRBJ1-5, with D maybe TRBD1 (5 bases). Germline V gene sequence: CDR1 MNHEY, CDR2 SVGAGI. The CDR3 runs 15 residues. The germline V and J ends were trimmed by 8 bases and 4 bases, with 18 bases remaining between them. CDR3 bases: TGTGCCAGCGCGGGGCAGGGTGGGTGGAATCAGCCCCAGCATTTT. This sequence encodes CASAGQGGWNQPQHF.

The chain has TRBV14 and TRBJ1-6; D is possibly TRBD1 (6 bases). CDR3 length: 14 residues. Germline CDR1 and CDR2: SGHDN and FVKESK. The V end lost 5 bases, the J end lost 9 bases, and 14 bases lay between the germline ends. CDR3 residues: CASSIRRGGSPLHF. CDR3 DNA: TGTGCCAGCAGCATACGTAGAGGGGGTTCACCCCTCCACTTT.

V gene TRBV2 combines with J gene TRBJ2-5; D remains unclear. Deletions cut 4 bases from V and 5 bases from J, with 11 bases between. Germline V gene lookup returns CDR1 SNHLY and CDR2 FYNNEI. This CDR3 contains 13 residues. CDR3 loop: CASSAELSETQYF. The CDR3 DNA reads TGTGCCAGCAGTGCGGAGTTATCGGAGACCCAGTACTTC.

CDR3 sequence: CASSLSGGYEKLFF. DNA for the CDR3: TGTGCCAGCAGTTTATCCGGGGGTTATGAAAAACTGTTTTTT. V gene TRBV28 combines with J gene TRBJ1-4; D may be TRBD1 (5 bases). Between the trimmed V and J ends, which lost 1 base and 6 bases, there was a span of 9 bases. This CDR3 contains 14 residues. The germline V gene has CDR1 MDHEN and CDR2 SYDVKM.

The CDR3 DNA follows: TGTGCCAGCAGTTTTCGGACAGGGGGCCGCACTGAAGCTTTCTTT. Amino acid sequence: CASSFRTGGRTEAFF. The rearrangement links TRBV2 to TRBJ1-1; 11 positions agree with TRBD1. The germline V gene encodes CDR1 SNHLY and CDR2 FYNNEI. The CDR3 consists of 15 residues. Trimming at V came to 5 bases and at J to 4 bases, leaving 6 bases not matched to a gene.

The chain uses TRBV7-9 and TRBJ2-2; the match to TRBD1 covers 7 bases. This CDR3 is built from 14 residues. The germline CDR1 and CDR2 sequences are SEHNR and FQNEAQ (reference sequence). V lost 1 base, J lost 6 bases, and 2 bases stayed unmatched. The CDR3 region has the DNA TGTGCCAGCAGCTTAGTACAGGGGCCCGGGGAGCTGTTTTTT. Its translation is CASSLVQGPGELFF.

There are a few counts of this clone. The chain uses TRBV7-9 and TRBJ1-3; TRBD1 matches at 8 bases. J gave up 0 bases and V 5 bases, and 6 bases lay outside the gene matches. The V gene's germline CDR1 is SEHNR and CDR2 FQNEAQ (reference sequence). There are 16 residues in the CDR3. In DNA form, the CDR3 reads TGTGCCAGCAGCAACCGGGACAGGTCCTCTGGAAACACCATATATTTT. This sequence encodes CASSNRDRSSGNTIYF.

This clone showed up just a few times. Other DNA sequences in this specimen translate into the identical CDR3. J is TRBJ1-2 and V is TRBV12-3 or TRBV12-4; TRBD1 matches 9 bases. With V trimmed by 4 bases and J by 8 bases, 5 bases remained unmatched. The CDR3 runs 13 residues. CDR3 DNA: TGTGCCAGCAGTTCACAGGGGGCGGGCGGCTACACCTTC. Its translation is CASSSQGAGGYTF.

The chain joins TRBV28 to TRBJ2-7, with D tentatively TRBD1 (7 bases). V was pared by 2 bases and J by 6 bases, with 14 bases between. The CDR3 spans 14 residues. The germline gives CDR1 MDHEN, CDR2 SYDVKM. CDR3 protein: CASSLGGGSGEQYF. In nucleotides, the CDR3 is TGTGCCAGCAGTTTAGGAGGGGGCTCGGGCGAGCAGTACTTC.

The CDR3 loop reads CASSAGGAGFTVRFSNQPQHF. The CDR3 region has the DNA TGTGCCAGCAGCGCCGGGGGTGCAGGGTTTACGGTAAGATTTAGCAATCAGCCCCAGCATTTT. This rearrangement joins TRBV13 to TRBJ1-5, with D tentatively TRBD1 (5 bases). The germline gives CDR1 PRHDT, CDR2 FYEKMQ (reference sequence). The V and J ends lost 5 bases and 0 bases respectively, with 29 bases between them. This CDR3 comprises 21 residues. Together with reference TRBV13 and TRBJ1-5, the CDR3 gives the full variable domain: AAGVIQSPRHLIKEKRETATLKCYPIPRHDTVYWYQQGPGQDPQFLISFYEKMQSDKGSIPDRFSAQQFSDYHSELNMSSLELGDSALYFCASSAGGAGFTVRFSNQPQHFGDGTRLSIL.

The rearrangement links TRBV21-1 to TRBJ1-6; TRBD1 reflects the table's D call only, with no check against the DNA. TRBV21-1 is a pseudogene. This CDR3 has 18 amino acids. The CDR3 DNA reads TGTGCCAGCAGCAAATGGACCCTGGCGGGACAGGGTTATTCACCCCTCCACTTT. This translates into CASSKWTLAGQGYSPLHF.

The chain carries TRBV11-2 and TRBJ2-1; TRBD1 is a possible D gene (5 bases). In germline, CDR1 is SGHAT, CDR2 FQNNGV. CDR3 size: 13 residues. The ends were cut back, 0 bases at V and 9 bases at J, with 9 bases in the middle. The CDR3 DNA follows: TGTGCCAGCAGCTTAGATTGGGGCGGTGAGCAGTTCTTC. This codes for CASSLDWGGEQFF.

The V and J genes are TRBV6-5 and TRBJ1-1; D is ambiguous. CDR1 MNHEY and CDR2 SVGAGI come from the germline V gene. This CDR3 is 14 amino acids long. The ends were cut back, 4 bases at V and 2 bases at J, with 11 bases in the middle. For the CDR3, the DNA is TGTGCCAGCAGTTCCCACAGTAGAAACACTGAAGCTTTCTTT. Its translation is CASSSHSRNTEAFF.

This clone has a handful of counts. This chain uses TRBV3-1 (or the pseudogene TRBV3-2) with TRBJ2-1, with TRBD2 identical over 13 bases. The V gene's germline CDR1 is LGHDT and CDR2 YNNKEL (reference sequence). The CDR3 has 12 residues. Unmatched junction bases numbered 3, after V lost 4 bases and J lost 15 bases. DNA for the CDR3: TGTGCCAGCAGCCCGGGACTAGCGGGAAGGTTCTTC. It translates to CASSPGLAGRFF.